Below, 10 T cell receptor beta chains from the same sample are listed, as sequenced in a study of T-cell memory formation after mild COVID-19. A single record per CDR3 protein comes from TCRdb applying MiXCR to the 5' RACE reads. The sample includes around 200,000 distinct CDR3 sequences, roughly 17% of them seen just once. Sequencing input: PBMCs or a T cell subset sorted from them (not recorded which). These receptor sequences come from an adult woman who had mild COVID-19 (a few samples of this study predate the infection). Cell type and time point are not known.

The CDR3 DNA sequence: TGTGCCAGCTCACCCCGGACGGAAGGTCTGAACGGCTACACCTTC. It translates to CASSPRTEGLNGYTF. The chain carries TRBV18 and TRBJ1-2; D not certain. CDR1 is KGHSH, CDR2 LQKENI, per germline. Trimming took off 3 bases at V and 8 bases at J, with 19 bases between the two ends. The CDR3 is 15 residues long.

The genes are TRBV6-2 or TRBV6-3 and TRBJ2-1, with TRBD2 identical over 7 bases. This CDR3 is 17 amino acids long. Germline CDR1 MNHEY, CDR2 SVGEGT. The V and J ends lost 5 bases and 6 bases, in that order; junction bases with no gene match: 16. The CDR3 loop reads CASSPRIFGGRINEQFF. CDR3 coding DNA: TGTGCCAGCAGTCCGAGGATTTTTGGCGGGAGAATCAATGAGCAGTTCTTC.

The rearrangement links TRBV7-2 to TRBJ2-2; 7 bases agree with TRBD2. J lost 6 bases, V lost 5 bases, and 9 bases had no gene match. The CDR3 spans 15 residues. CDR1 is SGHTA, CDR2 FQGNSA, per germline. The CDR3 spells CASSGGRGSSGELFF. Written as DNA, the CDR3 is TGTGCCAGCAGCGGGGGGAGGGGCTCGTCCGGGGAGCTGTTTTTT.

The chain uses TRBV15 and TRBJ2-2; 9 nucleotides align to TRBD2. The V gene end was trimmed by 8 bases and the J gene end by 5 bases; junction bases not matched to a gene: 3. Per the germline V gene, CDR1 is LNHNV and CDR2 is YYDKDF (reference sequence). CDR3 length equals 13 residues. CDR3 sequence (DNA): TGTGCCACCCGCGGGAGGGGAACCGGGGAGCTGTTTTTT. Amino acid sequence: CATRGRGTGELFF.

The chain's CDR3 is CASSEALGGETQYF. The DNA of the CDR3 is TGTGCCAGCAGTGAAGCGTTGGGAGGAGAGACCCAGTACTTC. The chain carries TRBV2 and TRBJ2-5, with D possibly matching TRBD2 (6 bases). V was clipped by 0 bases and J by 4 bases, with 9 bases between them. Germline assignment: CDR1 SNHLY and CDR2 FYNNEI. The CDR3 has 14 residues.

The chain combines TRBV6-6 with TRBJ1-1, with D tentatively TRBD1 (6 bases). This CDR3 has 13 amino acids. V lost 3 bases, J lost 8 bases, and 13 bases lay in between. The germline V gene encodes CDR1 MNHNY and CDR2 SVGAGI (reference sequence). The CDR3 nucleotides are TGTGCCAGCAGTTATCCTCCGGGGGCAGAAGCTTTCTTT. This sequence encodes CASSYPPGAEAFF.

CDR3 loop: CATSDPNTGRSITGELFF. The CDR3 DNA sequence: TGTGCCACCAGTGACCCAAATACGGGACGCTCTATTACCGGGGAGCTGTTTTTT. V gene TRBV24-1 combines with J gene TRBJ2-2; D assignment may be TRBD1 or TRBD2 (5 bases each). There are 18 residues in the CDR3. Trimming removed 4 bases from V and 5 bases from J, with 22 bases in between. Germline V gene sequence: CDR1 KGHDR, CDR2 SFDVKD.

The V call is TRBV6-2 or TRBV6-3, the J call TRBJ2-7; 13 bases are shared with TRBD2. CDR1 MNHEY and CDR2 SVGEGT come from the germline V gene. CDR3 length: 14 residues. V shed 8 bases and J 5 bases; nucleotides not matched to a gene: 6. The CDR3 here is CASRGLAGANEQYF. CDR3 sequence (DNA): TGTGCCAGCCGTGGACTAGCGGGAGCTAACGAGCAGTACTTC.

This chain links TRBV20-1 with TRBJ2-1, with D uncertain. The CDR3 has 13 residues. Germline V gives CDR1 DFQATT, CDR2 SNEGSKA (reference sequence). Deletions cut 4 bases from V and 5 bases from J, with 12 bases between. The CDR3 DNA reads TGCAGTGCTATGAGAGGATACGACAATGAGCAGTTCTTC. The encoded protein is CSAMRGYDNEQFF.

Many counts were recorded for this clonotype. The chain has TRBV5-5 and TRBJ2-3; D not certain. Deletions cut 1 base from V and 1 base from J, with 7 bases between. CDR1 is SGHKS and CDR2 is YYEKEE in the germline V gene (reference sequence). The CDR3 spans 14 residues. CDR3 in amino acids: CASSLSRGTDTQYF. The CDR3, as DNA: TGTGCCAGCAGCTTGTCCCGGGGCACAGATACGCAGTATTTT.